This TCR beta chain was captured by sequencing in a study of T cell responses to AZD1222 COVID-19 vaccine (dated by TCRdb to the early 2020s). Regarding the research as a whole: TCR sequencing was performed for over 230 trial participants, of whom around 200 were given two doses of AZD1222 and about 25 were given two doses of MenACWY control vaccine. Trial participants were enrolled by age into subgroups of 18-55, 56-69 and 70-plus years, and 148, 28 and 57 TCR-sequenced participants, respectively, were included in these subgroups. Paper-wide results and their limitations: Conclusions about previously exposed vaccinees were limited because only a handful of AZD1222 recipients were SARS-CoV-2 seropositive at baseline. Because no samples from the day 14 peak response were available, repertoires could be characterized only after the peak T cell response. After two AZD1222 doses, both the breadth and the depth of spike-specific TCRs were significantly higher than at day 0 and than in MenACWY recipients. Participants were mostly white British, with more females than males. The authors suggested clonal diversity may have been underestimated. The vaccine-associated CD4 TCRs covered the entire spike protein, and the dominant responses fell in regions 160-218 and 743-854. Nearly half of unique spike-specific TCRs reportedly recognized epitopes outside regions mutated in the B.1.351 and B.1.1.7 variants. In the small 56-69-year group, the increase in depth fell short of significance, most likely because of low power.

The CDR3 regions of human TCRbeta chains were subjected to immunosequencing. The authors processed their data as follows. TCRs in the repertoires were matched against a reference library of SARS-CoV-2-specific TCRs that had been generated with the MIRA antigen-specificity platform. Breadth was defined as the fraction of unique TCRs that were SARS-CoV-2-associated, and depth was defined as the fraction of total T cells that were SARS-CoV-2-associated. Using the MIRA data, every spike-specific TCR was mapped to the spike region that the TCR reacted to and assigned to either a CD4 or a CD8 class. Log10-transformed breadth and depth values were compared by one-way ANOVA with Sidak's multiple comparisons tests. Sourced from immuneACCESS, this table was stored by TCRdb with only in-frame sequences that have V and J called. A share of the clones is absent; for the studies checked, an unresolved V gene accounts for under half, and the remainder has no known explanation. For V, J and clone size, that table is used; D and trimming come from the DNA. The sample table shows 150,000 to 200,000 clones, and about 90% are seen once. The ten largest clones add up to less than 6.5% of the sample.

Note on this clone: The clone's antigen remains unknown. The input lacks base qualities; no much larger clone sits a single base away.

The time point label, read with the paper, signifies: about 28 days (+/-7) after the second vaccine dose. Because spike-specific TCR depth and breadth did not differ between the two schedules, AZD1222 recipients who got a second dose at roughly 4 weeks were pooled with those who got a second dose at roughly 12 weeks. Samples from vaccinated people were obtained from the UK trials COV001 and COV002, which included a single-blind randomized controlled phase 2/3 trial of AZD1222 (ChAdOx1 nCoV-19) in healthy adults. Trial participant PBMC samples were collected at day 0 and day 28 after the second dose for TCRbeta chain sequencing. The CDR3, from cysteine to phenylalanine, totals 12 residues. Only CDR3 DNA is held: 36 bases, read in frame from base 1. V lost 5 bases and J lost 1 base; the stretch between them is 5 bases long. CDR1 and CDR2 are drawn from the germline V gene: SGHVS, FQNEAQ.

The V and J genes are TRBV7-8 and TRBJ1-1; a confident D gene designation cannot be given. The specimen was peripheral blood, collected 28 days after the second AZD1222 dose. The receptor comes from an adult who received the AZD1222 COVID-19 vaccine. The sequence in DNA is TGTGCCAGCAGCCGACGGAACACTGAAGCTTTCTTT. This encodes CASSRRNTEAFF.